These T cell receptor beta chains were read from a single sample in a study of human T cells and chemical hapten exposure. TCRdb re-analysed the RACE reads in MiXCR, keeping a single row per CDR3 protein. The sample includes under 65,000 distinct CDR3 sequences, 9.4% of them seen just once. The starting material was whole blood, obtained in connection with sensitization to the hapten diphenylcyclopropenone (DPC). The receptors here all came from a woman in her thirties or forties with alopecia areata. Some clones in this sample may be carry-over from other donors' samples. Each CDR3 is given with its conserved first and last residue. D genes are given only for firm matches. Not every row has a clone size; where given, it reads once, few, many or a size class.

CSARDFPTGGFDEQYF	TGCAGTGCTAGAGACTTTCCGACAGGGGGCTTCGACGAGCAGTACTTC	TRBD1	16	few	TRBJ2-7	TRBV20-1
CASSVGKLIDTQYF	TGTGCCAGCAGTGTTGGGAAACTGATAGATACGCAGTATTTT	.	14	few	TRBJ2-3	TRBV2
CASSQDRDSGNTIYF	TGTGCCAGCAGCCAGGACAGGGATTCAGGAAACACCATATATTTT	TRBD1	15	many	TRBJ1-3	TRBV4-2
CASSYFQGNTIYF	TGTGCCAGCAGTTACTTTCAGGGGAACACCATATATTTT	.	13	many	TRBJ1-3	TRBV12-3/TRBV12-4
CASSLTGATEAFF	TGTGCCAGCAGCTTAACAGGGGCGACTGAAGCTTTCTTT	TRBD1	13	many	TRBJ1-1	TRBV7-2
CASSPLSLGTSGGPSTGELFF	TGTGCCAGCAGTCCCCTAAGCCTTGGGACTAGCGGGGGGCCTTCCACCGGGGAGCTGTTTTTT	TRBD2	21	.	TRBJ2-2	TRBV27
CASSQDESGGQQETQYF	TGTGCCAGCAGCCAAGACGAAAGCGGGGGACAACAAGAGACCCAGTACTTC	TRBD2	17	many	TRBJ2-5	TRBV3-1
CSVTPGQGGSEQYF	TGCAGCGTAACTCCCGGGCAGGGAGGTTCCGAGCAGTACTTC	.	14	many	TRBJ2-7	TRBV29-1
CSVWDKPNTEAFF	TGCAGCGTCTGGGACAAGCCGAACACTGAAGCTTTCTTT	.	13	few	TRBJ1-1	TRBV29-1
CSARENLQGSNEKLFF	TGCAGTGCACGGGAAAACCTACAGGGATCTAATGAAAAACTGTTTTTT	.	16	many	TRBJ1-4	TRBV20-1
CASSWTETANTGELFF	TGTGCCAGCAGCTGGACGGAGACAGCTAACACCGGGGAGCTGTTTTTT	.	16	few	TRBJ2-2	TRBV5-6
CASSPPGGGSNQPQHF	TGTGCCAGCTCACCACCGGGGGGGGGATCCAATCAGCCCCAGCATTTT	.	16	many	TRBJ1-5	TRBV18
CASSSPRGPNTGELFF	TGTGCCAGCAGCTCCCCACGCGGCCCGAACACCGGGGAGCTGTTTTTT	.	16	many	TRBJ2-2	TRBV5-5
CASSAGTRTGELFF	TGTGCCAGCAGTGCCGGGACCCGCACCGGGGAGCTGTTTTTT	.	14	.	TRBJ2-2	TRBV11-1
CASSPSTGTNYGYTF	TGTGCCAGCAGCCCCTCGACAGGGACTAACTATGGCTACACCTTC	TRBD1	15	few	TRBJ1-2	TRBV7-3
CSARSSGVGYEQYF	TGCAGTGCTAGATCTAGCGGGGTGGGCTACGAGCAGTACTTC	TRBD2	14	.	TRBJ2-7	TRBV20-1
CAWGSSLTYEQYF	TGTGCCTGGGGAAGTTCGTTGACCTACGAGCAGTACTTC	.	13	many	TRBJ2-7	TRBV30
CASRPSGGPQETQYF	TGTGCCAGCAGACCTAGCGGGGGCCCGCAGGAGACCCAGTACTTC	TRBD2	15	many	TRBJ2-5	TRBV6-1
CSARFSGGYNEQFF	TGCAGTGCTAGGTTTAGCGGGGGGTACAATGAGCAGTTCTTC	TRBD2	14	many	TRBJ2-1	TRBV20-1
CASSMARGNSPLHF	TGTGCCAGCAGCATGGCGAGGGGGAATTCACCCCTCCACTTT	.	14	many	TRBJ1-6	TRBV5-4
CACSRQSTDTQYF	TGTGCCTGCAGCCGCCAGAGCACAGATACGCAGTATTTT	.	13	.	TRBJ2-3	TRBV3-1
CASSPFNGPDQPQHF	TGTGCCAGCAGTCCCTTCAACGGTCCCGATCAGCCCCAGCATTTT	.	15	many	TRBJ1-5	TRBV28
CASSLGEAYEQYF	TGCGCCAGCAGCTTGGGAGAGGCCTACGAGCAGTACTTC	.	13	few	TRBJ2-7	TRBV5-1
CASSREGISDTQYF	TGTGCCAGCAGCCGAGAGGGTATATCAGATACGCAGTATTTT	.	14	many	TRBJ2-3	TRBV7-8
CGLQGGTNEKLFF	TGCGGGCTTCAGGGGGGGACTAATGAAAAACTGTTTTTT	TRBD1	13	many	TRBJ1-4	TRBV20-1
CASSRDRGSSGTQYF	TGTGCCAGCAGCCGGGACAGGGGATCTTCGGGGACCCAGTACTTC	TRBD1	15	many	TRBJ2-5	TRBV5-6
CAISESTDDYEQYF	TGTGCCATCAGTGAGTCAACAGATGACTACGAGCAGTACTTC	.	14	many	TRBJ2-7	TRBV10-3
CASSEQFANTGELFF	TGTGCCAGCAGCGAGCAGTTCGCGAACACCGGGGAGCTGTTTTTT	.	15	few	TRBJ2-2	TRBV2
CASSMGTGGTYEQYF	TGTGCCAGCAGTATGGGGACAGGCGGGACCTACGAGCAGTACTTC	TRBD1	15	.	TRBJ2-7	TRBV28
CAISEDPSVETQYF	TGTGCCATCAGTGAGGACCCGTCGGTAGAGACCCAGTACTTC	.	14	many	TRBJ2-5	TRBV10-3
CASSRRDSASSIQYF	TGCGCCAGCAGCCGGCGGGACTCAGCCTCAAGCATTCAGTACTTC	.	15	.	TRBJ2-4	TRBV5-1
CAWSVPHGGGGQETQYF	TGTGCCTGGAGTGTACCTCATGGCGGGGGAGGACAAGAGACCCAGTACTTC	TRBD2	17	few	TRBJ2-5	TRBV30
CASSQEGASVPYGYTF	TGCGCCAGCAGCCAAGAGGGGGCTTCTGTCCCCTATGGCTACACCTTC	.	16	.	TRBJ1-2	TRBV4-1
CASGNTNTGELFF	TGTGCTAGTGGTAATACGAACACCGGGGAGCTGTTTTTT	.	13	many	TRBJ2-2	TRBV12-5
CASAESPSSGNTIYF	TGTGCCAGCGCGGAGTCACCCAGCTCTGGAAACACCATATATTTT	.	15	many	TRBJ1-3	TRBV6-5
CASSQDGSANTEAFF	TGCGCCAGCAGCCAAGATGGGTCGGCTAACACTGAAGCTTTCTTT	.	15	many	TRBJ1-1	TRBV4-1
CSASEAGATYEQYF	TGCAGTGCTAGTGAAGCGGGGGCCACCTACGAGCAGTACTTC	TRBD2	14	.	TRBJ2-7	TRBV20-1
CASSYSMTGGQPQHF	TGTGCCAGCAGTTACTCGATGACAGGGGGTCAGCCCCAGCATTTT	TRBD1	15	many	TRBJ1-5	TRBV6-5
CASSPGGNWDTEAFF	TGTGCCAGCAGCCCTGGAGGGAATTGGGACACTGAAGCTTTCTTT	.	15	few	TRBJ1-1	TRBV12-3/TRBV12-4
CASSEAGDYNEQFF	TGTGCCAGCAGTGAAGCGGGGGACTACAATGAGCAGTTCTTC	TRBD2	14	many	TRBJ2-1	TRBV6-4
CASSQGGRLSNEQFF	TGTGCCAGCAGCCAAGGAGGACGGTTGAGTAATGAGCAGTTCTTC	.	15	many	TRBJ2-1	TRBV3-1
CASSYGQTNTEAFF	TGTGCCAGCAGTTACGGACAGACGAACACTGAAGCTTTCTTT	.	14	.	TRBJ1-1	TRBV28
CSAVRSRNSPLHF	TGCAGTGCCGTGAGGTCAAGGAATTCACCCCTCCACTTT	.	13	.	TRBJ1-6	TRBV20-1
CSVEDGRQEAFF	TGCAGCGTTGAAGATGGACGTCAGGAAGCTTTCTTT	.	12	many	TRBJ1-1	TRBV29-1
CSARVPSGGKGDTQYF	TGCAGTGCTAGAGTCCCTAGCGGGGGGAAGGGAGATACGCAGTATTTT	TRBD2	16	many	TRBJ2-3	TRBV20-1
CASSRGVQETQYF	TGTGCCAGCAGTCGCGGGGTCCAAGAGACCCAGTACTTC	.	13	.	TRBJ2-5	TRBV11-2
CSVDGGLAGETQYF	TGCAGCGTTGATGGCGGACTAGCGGGAGAGACCCAGTACTTC	TRBD2	14	.	TRBJ2-5	TRBV29-1
CASSLRPAGGPREQFF	TGTGCCAGCAGCTTAAGGCCAGCGGGGGGGCCGCGTGAGCAGTTCTTC	TRBD2	16	.	TRBJ2-1	TRBV11-2
CASSHYEQYF	TGTGCCAGCAGCCATTACGAGCAGTACTTC	.	10	many	TRBJ2-7	TRBV6-1
CASSRQTYQPQHF	TGTGCCAGCAGTCGACAGACCTATCAGCCCCAGCATTTT	.	13	.	TRBJ1-5	TRBV12-3/TRBV12-4
CASSWGQGATGYTF	TGTGCCAGCAGCTGGGGACAGGGGGCTACAGGCTACACCTTC	TRBD1	14	many	TRBJ1-2	TRBV5-8
CASSYPSPPGLADRTDTQYF	TGTGCCAGCAGCTATCCCAGCCCCCCCGGGCTAGCGGACCGCACAGATACGCAGTATTTT	TRBD2	20	many	TRBJ2-3	TRBV12-3/TRBV12-4
CASSLEGPFGGAKGYTF	TGCGCCAGCAGCTTGGAGGGGCCGTTTGGAGGAGCCAAGGGCTACACCTTC	.	17	many	TRBJ1-2	TRBV5-1
CASSQGGMDYTF	TGTGCCAGCAGCCAAGGGGGTATGGACTACACCTTC	.	12	many	TRBJ1-2	TRBV4-2
CATSRVQGTYPHAEAFF	TGTGCCACCAGCAGAGTTCAGGGAACATATCCTCATGCTGAAGCTTTCTTT	.	17	many	TRBJ1-1	TRBV15
CASSLGLRGGRYEQYF	TGTGCCAGCAGCTTAGGATTGCGGGGGGGCCGGTACGAGCAGTACTTC	TRBD2	16	.	TRBJ2-7	TRBV11-2
CASSYRTSGGPYEQYF	TGTGCCAGCAGTTATCGGACTAGCGGGGGCCCCTACGAGCAGTACTTC	TRBD2	16	few	TRBJ2-7	TRBV6-5